This T cell receptor (beta chain) is drawn from a study of CD8+CD57+ T cells in acquired aplastic anemia. The study profiled TCR beta VDJ and CDR3 using genomic DNA as template. In TCRdb, the reads were re-called with MiXCR into one record per CDR3 protein. The profile shows some 150,000 distinct CDR3 sequences, less than 60% of them singletons. About this clonotype itself: Its antigen remains unknown.

Previously, flow cytometry had revealed CD8+CD57+ cell expansion in the patients chosen for sequencing. Regarding the study as a whole: Patients and controls turned out to have more than 25 CD8+ CDR3 sequences in common.

The V end was cut by 6 bases, the J end by 8 bases, with 17 bases between. The CDR3 runs to 15 residues. The V gene's germline CDR1 is SNHLY and CDR2 FYNNEI. This receptor was obtained from a human donor with aplastic anemia. The sequenced sample consisted of sorted CD4+, CD8+, or CD8+CD57+ T cells (not recorded which) from PBMCs. The V and J genes are TRBV2 and TRBJ1-6; weak D call: TRBD1 (6 bases). The CDR3 region has the DNA TGTGCCAGCAGAGGTGGGGCAGGGGTTGATTCACCCCTCCACTTT. It translates to CASRGGAGVDSPLHF.